This TCR beta chain was identified during a study of blood T cell repertoires in COVID-19. Study context: Whether acute or convalescent, the COVID-19 samples came from the United States, Italy and Spain.

This CDR3 has 13 amino acids. In germline, CDR1 is SGHAT, CDR2 FQNNGV. Losses at the gene ends were 7 bases for V and 5 bases for J; bases not matched to a gene: 8. As handled by the study authors: For nucleated cells, counts were estimated from reference gene primer amplification. The assay was immunoSEQ multiplex PCR, and TCRdb's table has in-frame clones only and misses some. V and J calls plus clone size are reproduced from that table; the DNA served to infer D and trimming. The data hold about 400,000 clones, with nearly 90% observed a single time. Grouping used clinical history reported by participants in a survey and questionnaire.

The specimen was PBMCs or T cells enriched from blood (not recorded which). V is TRBV11-2 and J is TRBJ2-7; 7 bases map to TRBD1. The receptor was isolated from a woman between 18 and 29 years old with acute COVID-19. CDR3 in amino acids: CASTFTGDHEQYF. In DNA, the CDR3 is TGTGCCAGCACCTTTACAGGGGACCACGAGCAGTACTTC. Drawing the rest from reference TRBV11-2 and TRBJ2-7, the complete variable domain is EAGVAQSPRYKIIEKRQSVAFWCNPISGHATLYWYQQILGQGPKLLIQFQNNGVVDDSQLPKDRFSAERLKGVDSTLKIQPAKLEDSAVYLCASTFTGDHEQYFGPGTRLTVT.